This T cell receptor (beta chain) was sequenced for a study of blood T cell repertoires in COVID-19. Profiled with immunoSEQ multiplex PCR; TCRdb holds only in-frame clones, not every one. Among approximately 140,000 clones listed, less than 90% were seen once. In the case of this clone: A read error may produce the germline difference seen at one junction end.

The CDR3 spans 15 residues. Germline-derived CDR1 and CDR2 are SSHAT and FNYEAQ (reference sequence). The genes are TRBV7-7 and TRBJ2-3; D is unclear. The receptor comes from a man in his thirties or forties with COVID-19, enrolled during active disease. The sample taken for sequencing was peripheral blood. The CDR3 sequence: CASSLLSLSPDTQYF. For the CDR3, the DNA is TGTGCTAGCAGCTTACTGAGCCTATCCCCAGATACGCAGTATTTT.